The sequence of this T cell receptor beta chain was determined in a study of CD8 T cells in ankylosing spondylitis (dated by TCRdb to about 2017). Background for the entire study: The study set out to find disease-linked TCR variants by profiling T cell receptor beta repertoires in ankylosing spondylitis patients and healthy donors. The full study cohort was made up of about 25 ankylosing spondylitis patients and 108 healthy donors. Peripheral blood samples were taken, and synovial fluid was additionally collected from ankylosing spondylitis patients.

The sequencer was an Illumina HiSeq 2500. Quantitative 5'-RACE with molecular barcodes was the method used to prepare the TCR beta libraries. The study's own analysis went as follows. A new computational method based on a probabilistic model of VDJ rearrangement was used to identify disease-linked TCR variants. TCRdb cleaned the public reads at Q25 with fastp, built clones with MiXCR and kept in-frame beta chains. Every distinct CDR3 protein forms one entry, paired with its most common genes and DNA. These V and J calls rely on TCRdb rather than the paper's analysis. In all, the sample holds 150,000 to 250,000 distinct CDR3 sequences, and roughly 13% of those were seen once. The ten most abundant clones make up about 15% of the sample. Broad study findings and their caveats: Some motif variants were previously reported in synovial fluid and blood of reactive arthritis patients, suggesting common disease-initiation mechanisms. A TCR beta motif made up of eight highly homologous amino acid variants appeared to be characteristic of blood from ankylosing spondylitis patients. A CD8+ phenotype was shown by the disease-linked clones, which were found at relatively low frequencies in peripheral blood. Significant enrichment of the disease-linked clones was reported in matched synovial fluid samples from ankylosing spondylitis patients.

As to this clonotype: Its target antigen remains unknown. No base quality information exists; no much larger clone differs at one position.

The germline V gene specifies MGHDK as CDR1 and SYGVNS as CDR2. Its CDR3 holds 13 amino acids, cysteine through phenylalanine. The read is trimmed to its CDR3 DNA, 39 bases read in frame from base 1. A distance of 9 bases separates the germline ends of V and J, which lose 6 bases and 1 base respectively. The sample taken for sequencing was blood, either unsorted or a sorted T cell fraction (not recorded which). The TCR sequence derives from a male donor with ankylosing spondylitis or in good health (not recorded which). Recombination connected TRBV25-1 to TRBJ2-5; a tentative D match to TRBD1 spans 5 bases. Here the CDR3 is given as CASRRQTQETQYF. Here is the DNA: TGTGCCAGCAGACGACAGACCCAAGAGACCCAGTACTTC.